The rows below give T cell receptor beta chains drawn from one sample of a study of blood T cell repertoires in COVID-19. Clones were sequenced by immunoSEQ multiplex PCR, and TCRdb holds only the in-frame ones, with some missing. Of about 83,000 clones listed, about 86% were seen once; the top ten hold about a fifth. The sample taken for sequencing was peripheral blood. These receptors were collected from a woman of 80 years or more in a cohort sampled during active or convalescent COVID-19. Each CDR3 is given with its conserved first and last residue. The D gene is left open where the match is weak. Rows give clone size only sometimes, using once, few, many, or a class for an expanded clone.

>TRBJ2-1|TRBV10-3|once|NA
CAISETWTTREVYNEQFF
TGTGCCATCAGTGAGACTTGGACTACCCGAGAGGTATACAATGAGCAGTTCTTC
>TRBJ2-2|TRBV9|NA|TRBD2
CASSVVAGPTGELFF
TGTGCCAGCAGCGTAGTAGCGGGGCCCACCGGGGAGCTGTTTTTT
>TRBJ2-3|TRBV12-5|NA|NA
CASSRADTQYF
TGTGCTAGTTCCCGCGCAGATACGCAGTATTTT
>TRBJ2-1|TRBV6-5|once|TRBD2
CASRPAGGPGEQFF
TGTGCCAGTAGACCAGCGGGAGGGCCAGGTGAGCAGTTCTTC
>TRBJ2-7|TRBV9|NA|TRBD2
CASSVGLAGAYEQYF
TGTGCCAGCAGCGTAGGACTAGCGGGGGCCTACGAGCAGTACTTC
>TRBJ2-5|TRBV5-1|NA|TRBD2
CASSSGLAGGETQYF
TGCGCCAGCAGCTCTGGACTAGCGGGAGGAGAGACCCAGTACTTC
>TRBJ2-1|TRBV5-4|NA|NA
CASSLGVGAGNNEQFF
TGTGCCAGCAGCTTGGGGGTAGGGGCTGGGAACAATGAGCAGTTCTTC
>TRBJ1-2|TRBV6-5|few|NA
CASSYGGQPYGYTF
TGTGCCAGCAGTTACGGCGGACAGCCTTATGGCTACACCTTC
>TRBJ1-1|TRBV28|NA|NA
CASSDSRAELRAVNTEAFF
TGTGCCAGCAGTGACTCAAGGGCTGAATTAAGAGCGGTGAACACTGAAGCTTTCTTT
>TRBJ2-3|TRBV2|NA|TRBD2
CASSENSGSADTQYF
TGTGCCAGCAGTGAGAATAGCGGGAGTGCAGATACGCAGTATTTT
>TRBJ2-2|TRBV7-3|NA|TRBD2
CASSSTSGRVGELFF
TGTGCCAGCAGCTCGACTAGCGGGAGGGTGGGGGAGCTGTTTTTT
>TRBJ2-1|TRBV29-1|NA|NA
CSVETGERYNEQFF
TGCAGCGTTGAAACCGGGGAACGGTACAATGAGCAGTTCTTC
>TRBJ1-5|TRBV30|NA|NA
CAWSRSGNQPQHF
TGTGCCTGGAGTAGATCGGGCAATCAGCCCCAGCATTTT
>TRBJ1-6|TRBV5-6|NA|NA
CASSLDALRSSPLHF
TGTGCCAGCAGCTTGGACGCCCTGAGGAGTTCACCCCTCCACTTT
>TRBJ1-5|TRBV6-1|NA|NA
CASSEQLGLENQPQHF
TGTGCCAGCAGTGAACAGCTAGGTTTAGAAAATCAGCCCCAGCATTTT
>TRBJ1-1|TRBV3-1/TRBV3-2|NA|NA
CASSQVGPDTEAFF
TGTGCCAGCAGCCAAGTGGGGCCCGACACTGAAGCTTTCTTT
>TRBJ1-4|TRBV25-1|NA|TRBD1
CASSGLRDRGEKLFF
TGTGCCAGCAGCGGACTGAGGGACAGGGGAGAAAAACTGTTTTTT
>TRBJ1-1|TRBV7-6|once|NA
CASSPRTVMNTEAFF
TGTGCCAGCAGCCCCCGGACAGTTATGAACACTGAAGCTTTCTTT
>TRBJ1-1|TRBV10-3|NA|TRBD1
CAISESDRGHTEAFF
TGTGCCATCAGTGAGTCGGACAGGGGCCACACTGAAGCTTTCTTT